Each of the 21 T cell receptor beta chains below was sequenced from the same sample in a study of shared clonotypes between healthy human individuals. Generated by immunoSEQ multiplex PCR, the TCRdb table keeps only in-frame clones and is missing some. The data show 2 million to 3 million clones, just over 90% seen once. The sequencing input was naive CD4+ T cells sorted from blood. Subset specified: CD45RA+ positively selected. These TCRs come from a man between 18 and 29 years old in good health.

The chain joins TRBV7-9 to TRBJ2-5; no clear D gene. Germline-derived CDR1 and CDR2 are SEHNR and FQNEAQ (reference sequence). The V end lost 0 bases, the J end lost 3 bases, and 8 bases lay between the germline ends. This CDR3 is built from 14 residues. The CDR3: CASSLATTEETQYF. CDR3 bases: TGTGCCAGCAGCTTAGCGACCACAGAAGAGACCCAGTACTTC. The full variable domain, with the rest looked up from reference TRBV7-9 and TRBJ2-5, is DTGVSQNPRHKITKRGQNVTFRCDPISEHNRLYWYRQTLGQGPEFLTYFQNEAQLEKSRLLSDRFSAERPKGSFSTLEIQRTEQGDSAMYLCASSLATTEETQYFGPGTRLLVL.

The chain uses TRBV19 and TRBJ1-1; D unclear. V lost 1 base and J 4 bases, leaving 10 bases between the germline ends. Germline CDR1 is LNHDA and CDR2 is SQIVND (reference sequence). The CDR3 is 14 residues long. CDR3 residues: CASSIGILGTEAFF. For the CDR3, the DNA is TGTGCCAGTAGTATAGGCATACTTGGCACTGAAGCTTTCTTT. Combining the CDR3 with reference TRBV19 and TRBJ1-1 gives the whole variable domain DGGITQSPKYLFRKEGQNVTLSCEQNLNHDAMYWYRQDPGQGLRLIYYSQIVNDFQKGDIAEGYSVSREKKESFPLTVTSAQKNPTAFYLCASSIGILGTEAFFGQGTRLTVV.

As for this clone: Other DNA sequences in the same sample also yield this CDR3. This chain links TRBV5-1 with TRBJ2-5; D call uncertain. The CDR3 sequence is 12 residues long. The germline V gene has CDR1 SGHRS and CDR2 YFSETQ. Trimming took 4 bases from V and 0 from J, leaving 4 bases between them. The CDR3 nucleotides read TGCGCCAGCAGCCGGAACCAAGAGACCCAGTACTTC. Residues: CASSRNQETQYF.

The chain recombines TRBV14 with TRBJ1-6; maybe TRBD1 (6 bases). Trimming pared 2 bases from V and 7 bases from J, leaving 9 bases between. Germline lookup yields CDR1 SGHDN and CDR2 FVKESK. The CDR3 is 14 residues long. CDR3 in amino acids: CASSQQGLNSPLHF. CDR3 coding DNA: TGTGCCAGCAGCCAACAGGGGTTAAATTCACCCCTCCACTTT.

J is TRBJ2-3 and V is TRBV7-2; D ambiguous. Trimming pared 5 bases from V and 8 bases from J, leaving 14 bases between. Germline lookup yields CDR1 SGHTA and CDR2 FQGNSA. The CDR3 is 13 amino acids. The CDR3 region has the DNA TGTGCCAGCAGCCCTCACCAGTCCGGTACGCAGTATTTT. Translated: CASSPHQSGTQYF. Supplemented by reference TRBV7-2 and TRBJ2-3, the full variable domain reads GAGVSQSPSNKVTEKGKDVELRCDPISGHTALYWYRQSLGQGLEFLIYFQGNSAPDKSGLPSDRFSAERTGGSVSTLTIQRTQQEDSAVYLCASSPHQSGTQYFGPGTRLTVL.

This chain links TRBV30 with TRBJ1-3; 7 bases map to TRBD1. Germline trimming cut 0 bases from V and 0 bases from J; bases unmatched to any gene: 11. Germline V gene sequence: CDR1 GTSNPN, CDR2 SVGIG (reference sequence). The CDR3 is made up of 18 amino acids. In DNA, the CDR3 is TGTGCCTGGAGTGTAATACTGGGACAGATTGCCTCTGGAAACACCATATATTTT. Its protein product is CAWSVILGQIASGNTIYF.

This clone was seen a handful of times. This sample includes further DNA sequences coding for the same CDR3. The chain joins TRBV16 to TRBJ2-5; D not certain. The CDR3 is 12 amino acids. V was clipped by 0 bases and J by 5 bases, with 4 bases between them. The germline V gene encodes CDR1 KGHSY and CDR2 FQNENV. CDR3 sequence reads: CASSQSRETQYF. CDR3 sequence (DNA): TGTGCCAGCAGCCAATCTCGGGAGACCCAGTACTTC.

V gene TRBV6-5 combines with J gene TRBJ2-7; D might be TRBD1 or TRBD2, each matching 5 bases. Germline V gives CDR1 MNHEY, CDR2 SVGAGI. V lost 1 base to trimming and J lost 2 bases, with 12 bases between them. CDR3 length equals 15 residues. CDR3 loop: CASSYLWDQTYEQYF. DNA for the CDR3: TGTGCCAGCAGTTACTTATGGGACCAAACCTACGAGCAGTACTTC.

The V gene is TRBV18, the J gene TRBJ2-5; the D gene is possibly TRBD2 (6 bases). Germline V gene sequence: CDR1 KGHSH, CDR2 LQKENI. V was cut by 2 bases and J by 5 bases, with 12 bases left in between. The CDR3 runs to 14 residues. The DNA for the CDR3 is TGTGCCAGCTCACCAGGGACTGCTCGCGAGACCCAGTACTTC. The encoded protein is CASSPGTARETQYF.

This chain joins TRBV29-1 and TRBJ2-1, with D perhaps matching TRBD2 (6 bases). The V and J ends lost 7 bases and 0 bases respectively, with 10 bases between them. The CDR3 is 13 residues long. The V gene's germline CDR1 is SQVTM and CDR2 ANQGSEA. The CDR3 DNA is TGCAGCGCTCAGACTAGCTCCTACAATGAGCAGTTCTTC. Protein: CSAQTSSYNEQFF.

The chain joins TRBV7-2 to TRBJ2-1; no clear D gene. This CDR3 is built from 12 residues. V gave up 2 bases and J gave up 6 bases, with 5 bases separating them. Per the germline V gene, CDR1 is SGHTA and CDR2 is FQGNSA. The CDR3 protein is CASSLRPNEQFF. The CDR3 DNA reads TGTGCCAGCAGCTTAAGGCCCAATGAGCAGTTCTTC.

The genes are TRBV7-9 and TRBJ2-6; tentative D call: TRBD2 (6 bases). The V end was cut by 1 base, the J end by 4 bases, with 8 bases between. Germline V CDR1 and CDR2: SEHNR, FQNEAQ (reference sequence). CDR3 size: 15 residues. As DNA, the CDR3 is TGTGCCAGCAGCTTAGGGGACTGGGGGGCCAACGTCCTGACTTTC. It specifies CASSLGDWGANVLTF.

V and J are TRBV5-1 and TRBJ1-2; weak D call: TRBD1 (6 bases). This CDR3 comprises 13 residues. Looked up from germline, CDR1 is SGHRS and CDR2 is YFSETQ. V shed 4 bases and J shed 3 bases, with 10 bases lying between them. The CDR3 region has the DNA TGCGCCAGCAGCCAGCGGACAGACTATGGCTACACCTTC. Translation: CASSQRTDYGYTF.

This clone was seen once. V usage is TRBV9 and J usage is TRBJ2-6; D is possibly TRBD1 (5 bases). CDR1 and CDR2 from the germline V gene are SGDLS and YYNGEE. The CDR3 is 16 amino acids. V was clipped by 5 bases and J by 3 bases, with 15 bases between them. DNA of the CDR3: TGTGCCAGCAGTGAAAGGGGATTTGGTGGGGCCAACGTCCTGACTTTC. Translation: CASSERGFGGANVLTF.

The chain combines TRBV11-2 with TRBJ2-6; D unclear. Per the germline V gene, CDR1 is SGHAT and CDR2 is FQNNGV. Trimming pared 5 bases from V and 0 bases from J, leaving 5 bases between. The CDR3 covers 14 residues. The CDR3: CASSQISGANVLTF. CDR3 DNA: TGTGCCAGCAGCCAGATCTCTGGGGCCAACGTCCTGACTTTC.

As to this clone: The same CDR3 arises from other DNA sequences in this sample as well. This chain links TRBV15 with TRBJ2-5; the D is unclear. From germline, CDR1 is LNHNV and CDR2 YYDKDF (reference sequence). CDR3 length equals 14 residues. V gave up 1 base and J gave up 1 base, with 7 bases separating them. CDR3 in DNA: TGTGCCACCAGCAGAGGAGGCAGCCAAGAGACCCAGTACTTC. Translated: CATSRGGSQETQYF.

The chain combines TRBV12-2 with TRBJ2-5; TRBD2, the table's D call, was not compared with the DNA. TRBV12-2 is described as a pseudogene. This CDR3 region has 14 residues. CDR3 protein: CASRLGGYQETQYF. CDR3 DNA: TGTGCAAGTCGCTTAGGCGGATACCAAGAGACCCAGTACTTC.

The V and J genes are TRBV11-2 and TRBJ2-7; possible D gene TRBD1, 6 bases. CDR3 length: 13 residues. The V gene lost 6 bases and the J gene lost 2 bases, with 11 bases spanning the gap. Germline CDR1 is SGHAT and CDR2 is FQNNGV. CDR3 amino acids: CASRARGAYEQYF. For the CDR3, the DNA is TGTGCCAGCAGGGCCAGGGGTGCCTACGAGCAGTACTTC.

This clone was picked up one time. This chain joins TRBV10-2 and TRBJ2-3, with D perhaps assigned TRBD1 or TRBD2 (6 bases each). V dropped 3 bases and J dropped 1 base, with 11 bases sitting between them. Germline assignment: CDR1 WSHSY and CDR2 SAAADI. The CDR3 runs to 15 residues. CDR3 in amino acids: CASSEWGARTDTQYF. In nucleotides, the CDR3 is TGCGCCAGCAGTGAATGGGGGGCTCGCACAGATACGCAGTATTTT.

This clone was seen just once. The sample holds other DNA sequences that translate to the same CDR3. CDR3 protein: CASSLTGVNTEAFF. In DNA form, the CDR3 reads TGTGCCAGCAGCTTGACCGGGGTTAACACTGAAGCTTTCTTT. The chain joins TRBV5-4 to TRBJ1-1, with D unresolved. Germline V CDR1 and CDR2: SGHNT, YYREEE (reference sequence). This CDR3 is 14 amino acids long. Trimming removed 1 base at V and 2 bases at J, with 9 bases between.

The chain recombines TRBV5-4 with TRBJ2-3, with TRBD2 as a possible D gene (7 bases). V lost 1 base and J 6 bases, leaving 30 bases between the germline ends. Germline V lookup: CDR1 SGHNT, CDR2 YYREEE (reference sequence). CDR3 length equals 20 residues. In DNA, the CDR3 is TGTGCCAGCAGCTTGTTATCGGCCAGGGGAAGGGCTAGCGGAGGGGATACGCAGTATTTT. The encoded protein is CASSLLSARGRASGGDTQYF.